One and the same sample provided the 31 T cell receptor beta chains below, sequenced in a study of control samples from healthy donors and cancer patients. The method was immunoSEQ multiplex PCR; TCRdb's version includes in-frame clones alone and lacks a portion of them. There are 70,000 or so clones in the sample; nearly 85% occur only once, and 25% to 30% lies in the top ten. Source material: blood. All receptors come from a man in his fifties in good health.

V is TRBV7-2 and J is TRBJ2-4, with D possibly being TRBD2 (6 bases). The V end lost 3 bases, the J end lost 4 bases, and 7 bases lay between the germline ends. This CDR3 is 13 amino acids long. CDR1 and CDR2 (germline): SGHTA, FQGNSA. CDR3 loop: CASSFGGKNIQYF. DNA of the CDR3: TGTGCCAGCAGCTTTGGGGGGAAAAACATTCAGTACTTC.

The chain carries TRBV29-1 and TRBJ2-7; D is uncertain. The CDR3 loop spans 13 amino acids. V lost 3 bases to trimming and J lost 0 bases, with 9 bases between them. Germline V gene sequence: CDR1 SQVTM, CDR2 ANQGSEA. The CDR3, as DNA: TGCAGCGTTGAGCGTGACTCCTCCTACGAGCAGTACTTC. This translates into CSVERDSSYEQYF.

This rearrangement joins TRBV5-6 to TRBJ1-4, with D unresolved. The CDR3 covers 11 residues. Germline V gives CDR1 SGHDT, CDR2 YYEEEE. V dropped 0 bases and J dropped 6 bases, with 0 bases sitting between them. The CDR3: CASSLDEKLFF. The CDR3 bases are TGTGCCAGCAGCTTGGATGAAAAACTGTTTTTT.

There are many counts of this clone. This chain links TRBV9 with TRBJ1-2; TRBD1 is a possible D gene (6 bases). This CDR3 spans 14 amino acids. Between the trimmed V and J ends, which lost 0 bases and 4 bases, there was a span of 10 bases. Germline CDR1 SGDLS, CDR2 YYNGEE. This chain's CDR3 is CASSVGQGSYGYTF. CDR3 nucleotide sequence: TGTGCCAGCAGCGTAGGTCAGGGGTCCTATGGCTACACCTTC.

Written as DNA, the CDR3 is TGTGCCAGCAGCATTAGACGGGAGACCCAGTACTTC. Amino acid sequence: CASSIRRETQYF. The chain carries TRBV7-2 and TRBJ2-5, with D unclear. The CDR3 spans 12 residues. The ends were cut back, 5 bases at V and 5 bases at J, with 9 bases in the middle. Germline lookup yields CDR1 SGHTA and CDR2 FQGNSA.

The chain joins TRBV3-1 (or the pseudogene TRBV3-2) to TRBJ2-7; D is perhaps TRBD1 or TRBD2 (5 bases each). In germline, CDR1 is LGHDT, CDR2 YNNKEL (reference sequence). V was shortened by 0 bases and J by 2 bases, with 5 bases between the two germline ends. The CDR3 runs 13 residues. DNA for the CDR3: TGTGCCAGCAGCCAAGAGGGGGCCTACGAGCAGTACTTC. Amino acids: CASSQEGAYEQYF.

The chain links TRBV15 to TRBJ1-1; D not resolved. Trimming stripped 4 bases from V and 4 bases from J, with 13 bases between. The length of the CDR3 is 14 residues. Per the germline V gene, CDR1 is LNHNV and CDR2 is YYDKDF (reference sequence). CDR3 DNA: TGTGCCACCAGCATGGACCGGCTCGCCACTGAAGCTTTCTTT. Translating it yields CATSMDRLATEAFF.

This clone was detected a few times. The V and J genes are TRBV11-2 and TRBJ2-5; no clear D gene. CDR1 and CDR2 from the germline V gene are SGHAT and FQNNGV. CDR3 size: 14 residues. The ends were cut back, 3 bases at V and 5 bases at J, with 13 bases in the middle. CDR3 loop: CASSLQNRWETQYF. As DNA, the CDR3 is TGTGCCAGCAGCTTGCAGAACCGTTGGGAGACCCAGTACTTC. Using reference TRBV11-2 and TRBJ2-5 for the parts outside the CDR3, the full variable domain is EAGVAQSPRYKIIEKRQSVAFWCNPISGHATLYWYQQILGQGPKLLIQFQNNGVVDDSQLPKDRFSAERLKGVDSTLKIQPAKLEDSAVYLCASSLQNRWETQYFGPGTRLLVL.

This chain joins TRBV6-5 and TRBJ2-3; D gene ambiguous. The CDR3 contains 14 residues. V was clipped by 6 bases and J by 4 bases, with 14 bases between them. Germline CDR1 is MNHEY and CDR2 is SVGAGI. The chain's CDR3 is CASSPVRNPDTQYF. For the CDR3, the DNA is TGTGCCAGCAGCCCCGTAAGGAACCCAGATACGCAGTATTTT.

The CDR3 bases are TGTGCCAGCAGCGAGACTAGCGGGAGTACCCATGAGCAGTTCTTC. Its translation: CASSETSGSTHEQFF. This chain joins TRBV2 and TRBJ2-1; TRBD2 aligns across 12 bases. Per the germline V gene, CDR1 is SNHLY and CDR2 is FYNNEI. The CDR3 spans 15 residues. J was trimmed by 8 bases and V by 6 bases; bases with no gene match: 8.

CDR3 amino acids: CSADLETQYF. The CDR3 DNA reads TGCAGTGCTGATTTGGAGACCCAGTACTTC. The chain recombines TRBV20-1 with TRBJ2-5; D not resolved. The V end was cut by 5 bases, the J end by 5 bases, with 6 bases between. Germline-derived CDR1 and CDR2 are DFQATT and SNEGSKA (reference sequence). The CDR3 has 10 residues.

This rearrangement joins TRBV7-9 to TRBJ1-3; maybe TRBD1 (5 bases). Germline loops: CDR1 SEHNR, CDR2 FQNEAQ (reference sequence). This CDR3 has 16 residues. The ends were cut back, 5 bases at V and 0 bases at J, with 14 bases in the middle. The CDR3 protein is CASSTQQENSGNTIYF. Here the CDR3 DNA reads TGTGCCAGCAGCACACAACAGGAAAACTCTGGAAACACCATATATTTT.

This clone turned up a few times. This chain connects TRBV11-3 to TRBJ2-7, with TRBD2 matching 9 bases. Germline-derived CDR1 and CDR2 are SGHNT and YENEEA. The CDR3 is made up of 17 amino acids. Unmatched junction bases numbered 13, after V lost 6 bases and J lost 1 base. This CDR3 is CASRSGPKRGASYEQYF. DNA for the CDR3: TGTGCCAGCAGATCGGGCCCGAAGCGGGGGGCTTCCTACGAGCAGTACTTC.

The chain couples TRBV3-1 (or the pseudogene TRBV3-2) to TRBJ1-1, with 10 bases fitting TRBD1. The CDR3 runs 14 residues. The V segment lost 4 bases and the J segment 5 bases; nucleotides outside the gene matches: 4. The germline CDR1 and CDR2 sequences are LGHDT and YNNKEL (reference sequence). The CDR3 DNA follows: TGTGCCAGCAGCCCTTGGACAGGGGGGACTGAAGCTTTCTTT. It translates to CASSPWTGGTEAFF.

The chain recombines TRBV2 with TRBJ1-2, with D uncertain. Per germline, CDR1 SNHLY and CDR2 FYNNEI. This CDR3 region has 15 residues. V gave up 6 bases and J gave up 4 bases, with 18 bases separating them. The CDR3 bases are TGTGCCAGCAGGCCAACCTCGGGAGGTATCTATGGCTACACCTTC. Translated, it gives CASRPTSGGIYGYTF.

This clone showed up just a few times. The chain links TRBV5-4 to TRBJ2-7; 7 bases match TRBD1. Germline CDR1 and CDR2: SGHNT and YYREEE (reference sequence). CDR3 length: 16 residues. With V trimmed by 4 bases and J by 1 base, 11 bases remained unmatched. DNA of the CDR3: TGTGCCAGCAGCGTGGAGCCGGGACAGAATTCCTACGAGCAGTACTTC. It yields the protein CASSVEPGQNSYEQYF.

This clone came up once. The rearrangement uses TRBV6-5 and TRBJ1-1, with unresolved D. The CDR3 is made up of 15 amino acids. Germline V lookup: CDR1 MNHEY, CDR2 SVGAGI. V was trimmed by 0 bases and J by 4 bases, leaving 12 bases between them. The DNA of the CDR3 is TGTGCCAGCAGTTACTCGAGGTTAAGAGTCACTGAAGCTTTCTTT. This sequence encodes CASSYSRLRVTEAFF.

This chain joins TRBV27 and TRBJ2-2; TRBD1 matches at 10 bases. The CDR3 contains 17 residues. V was clipped by 2 bases and J by 6 bases; unmatched bases: 9. CDR1 and CDR2 (germline): MNHEY, SMNVEV (reference sequence). The CDR3 spells CASSLPTGTGVAGELFF. DNA for the CDR3: TGTGCCAGCAGTTTACCGACCGGGACAGGGGTTGCCGGGGAGCTGTTTTTT.

The chain recombines TRBV10-3 with TRBJ2-7; D remains ambiguous. The CDR3 loop spans 13 amino acids. Trimming removed 0 bases from V and 3 bases from J, with 6 bases in between. Germline values: CDR1 ENHRY, CDR2 SYGVKD. The DNA for the CDR3 is TGTGCCATCAGTGAGTCGAGTGTCTACGAGCAGTACTTC. As protein: CAISESSVYEQYF.

The J gene is TRBJ1-2, the V gene TRBV12-3 or TRBV12-4; D not certain. This CDR3 is 12 amino acids long. V was trimmed by 5 bases and J by 5 bases, leaving 9 bases between them. This chain's CDR3 is CASSIGRYGYTF. In nucleotides, the CDR3 is TGTGCCAGCAGTATCGGTCGTTATGGCTACACCTTC.

V and J are TRBV9 and TRBJ2-5; 10 bases map to TRBD2. This CDR3 spans 15 amino acids. Trimming cost V 4 bases and J 5 bases; bases outside gene matches: 8. The germline V gene has CDR1 SGDLS and CDR2 YYNGEE. Written as DNA, the CDR3 is TGTGCCAGCAGCACGAGCGGGAGGGCCCGGGAGACCCAGTACTTC. This codes for CASSTSGRARETQYF.

The V and J genes are TRBV6-5 and TRBJ2-3; D not resolved. The CDR3 sequence is 14 residues long. Germline V gene lookup returns CDR1 MNHEY and CDR2 SVGAGI. V was shortened by 5 bases and J by 5 bases, with 14 bases between the two germline ends. Written as DNA, the CDR3 is TGTGCCAGCAGTCCCAATATTGGTTTAGATACGCAGTATTTT. Encoded protein: CASSPNIGLDTQYF.

The V gene is TRBV12-5, the J gene TRBJ2-7; D is unclear. In germline, CDR1 is LGHNT, CDR2 FRNRAP. V dropped 0 bases and J dropped 6 bases, with 6 bases sitting between them. The CDR3 extends over 12 amino acids. CDR3 residues: CASGLVLSEQYF. The CDR3 nucleotides are TGTGCTAGTGGTTTGGTACTCTCCGAGCAGTACTTC.

The chain combines TRBV29-1 with TRBJ2-3, with TRBD2 as a possible D gene (5 bases). Germline CDR1 reads SQVTM; CDR2 reads ANQGSEA. The CDR3 has 15 residues. Trimming stripped 4 bases from V and 4 bases from J, with 18 bases between. CDR3 DNA sequence: TGCAGCGTTGTGAATTGGGAGATCCTCGCAGATACGCAGTATTTT. This encodes CSVVNWEILADTQYF.

The genes are TRBV7-2 and TRBJ1-2; D remains unclear. Between the trimmed V and J ends, which lost 1 base and 5 bases, there was a span of 5 bases. The CDR3 has 12 residues. Germline lookup yields CDR1 SGHTA and CDR2 FQGNSA. The chain's CDR3 is CASSLDGYGYTF. CDR3 DNA: TGTGCCAGCAGCTTAGATGGTTATGGCTACACCTTC.

The rearrangement joins TRBV28 to TRBJ1-5; D ambiguous. Germline CDR1 and CDR2: MDHEN and SYDVKM. With 5 bases removed from V and 4 bases from J, the gap between germline ends came to 15 bases. The length of the CDR3 is 15 residues. CDR3 region: CASSPEIVGNQPQHF. CDR3 DNA: TGTGCCAGCAGTCCCGAGATTGTAGGGAATCAGCCCCAGCATTTT.

J is TRBJ1-1 and V is TRBV5-1; possibly TRBD1 for D (6 bases). Germline loops: CDR1 SGHRS, CDR2 YFSETQ. The CDR3 sequence is 14 residues long. The V gene lost 9 bases and the J gene lost 6 bases, with 21 bases spanning the gap. The CDR3 sequence is CATRRDRGRAEAFF. The CDR3 coding sequence is TGCGCCACCAGACGAGATCGGGGGCGAGCTGAAGCTTTCTTT.

The rearrangement links TRBV10-3 to TRBJ1-5; no firm D call. Between the trimmed V and J ends, which lost 3 bases and 2 bases, there was a span of 5 bases. The CDR3 loop spans 13 amino acids. Germline CDR1 is ENHRY and CDR2 is SYGVKD. CDR3 nucleotides: TGTGCCATCAGTGAAACGGGCAATCAGCCCCAGCATTTT. It translates to CAISETGNQPQHF.

This chain links TRBV10-3 with TRBJ1-4; a possible D gene is TRBD1 (6 bases). This CDR3 comprises 15 residues. Per germline, CDR1 ENHRY and CDR2 SYGVKD. V was clipped by 6 bases and J by 3 bases, with 14 bases between them. This CDR3 is CAISRGPGSNEKLFF. Here the CDR3 DNA reads TGTGCCATCAGCAGGGGCCCTGGGTCTAATGAAAAACTGTTTTTT.

The rearrangement uses TRBV5-4 and TRBJ2-7, with TRBD2 matching over 8 bases. The germline V gene encodes CDR1 SGHNT and CDR2 YYREEE (reference sequence). V shed 5 bases, J shed 3 bases, and the junction held 4 bases outside the gene matches. This CDR3 region has 13 residues. CDR3 coding DNA: TGTGCCAGCAGTTCCGGGACTAGCTACGAGCAGTACTTC. Its translation is CASSSGTSYEQYF.

V gene TRBV7-9 combines with J gene TRBJ2-7, with D possibly being TRBD2 (6 bases). V lost 3 bases, J lost 7 bases, and 13 bases lay in between. The CDR3 contains 13 residues. Germline V gives CDR1 SEHNR, CDR2 FQNEAQ (reference sequence). CDR3 DNA sequence: TGTGCCAGCAGCTTGGAAGGGGCGGGAGAGCAGTACTTC. Residues: CASSLEGAGEQYF.